Listed below are T cell receptor beta chains from one sample, sequenced in a study of T cell responses to AZD1222 COVID-19 vaccine. TCRdb's copy holds only in-frame clones and misses some; the assay was immunoSEQ multiplex PCR. The sample lists about 140,000 clones; 70% to 90% were seen once. Material: peripheral blood, obtained 28 days after the second dose of the MenACWY control vaccine. These receptors originate from an adult who received the MenACWY meningococcal vaccine as a control. Both conserved end residues are part of each CDR3. The D gene is left open where the match is weak. For some rows the clone size is stated as once, few or many, or as a class when expanded; others skip it.

v_gene: TRBV11-2; j_gene: TRBJ1-5; abundance: NA; d_gene: TRBD1; CDR3nt: TGTGCCAGCAGCTTAGGGACAGGGGGCCCCCAGCATTTT; CDR3aa: CASSLGTGGPQHF
v_gene: TRBV25-1; j_gene: TRBJ2-1; abundance: NA; d_gene: NA; CDR3nt: TGTGCCAGCAGGAAGACAGGTCCCTACAATGAGCAGTTCTTC; CDR3aa: CASRKTGPYNEQFF
v_gene: TRBV5-1; j_gene: TRBJ2-1; abundance: once; d_gene: TRBD2; CDR3nt: TGCGCCAGCAGCTTGGGATATTTCCCCGGGACTAGCGGGAGCGCAGGTGAGCAGTTCTTC; CDR3aa: CASSLGYFPGTSGSAGEQFF
v_gene: TRBV2; j_gene: TRBJ2-1; abundance: NA; d_gene: TRBD2; CDR3nt: TGTGCCAGCAGTGCACTAGCGGGTTACAATGAGCAGTTCTTC; CDR3aa: CASSALAGYNEQFF
v_gene: TRBV18; j_gene: TRBJ1-5; abundance: once; d_gene: TRBD1; CDR3nt: TGTGCCAGCTCGTTGGGGACAGGGGGAAGCAATCAGCCCCAGCATTTT; CDR3aa: CASSLGTGGSNQPQHF
v_gene: TRBV5-1; j_gene: TRBJ2-7; abundance: NA; d_gene: NA; CDR3nt: TGCGCCAGCAGCGGGAGCGGTTACGAGCAGTACTTC; CDR3aa: CASSGSGYEQYF
v_gene: TRBV2; j_gene: TRBJ2-1; abundance: few; d_gene: NA; CDR3nt: TGTGCCAGCAGTGCGGACTACCGACCCTACAATGAGCAGTTCTTC; CDR3aa: CASSADYRPYNEQFF
v_gene: TRBV5-4; j_gene: TRBJ2-4; abundance: NA; d_gene: NA; CDR3nt: TGTGCCAGCAGCCCGGGCTCCGGAAGGGGCGAAAACATTCAGTACTTC; CDR3aa: CASSPGSGRGENIQYF
v_gene: TRBV7-9; j_gene: TRBJ2-3; abundance: NA; d_gene: NA; CDR3nt: TGTGCCAGCAGCCCCGGGACAGATACGCAGTATTTT; CDR3aa: CASSPGTDTQYF
v_gene: TRBV20-1; j_gene: TRBJ1-5; abundance: NA; d_gene: NA; CDR3nt: TGCAGTGCTAGTGGCGGGCAGGGCGGACAGCCCCAGCATTTT; CDR3aa: CSASGGQGGQPQHF
v_gene: TRBV11-2; j_gene: TRBJ2-7; abundance: NA; d_gene: TRBD2; CDR3nt: TGTGCCAGCAGCTTCACTAGCGGGAGTCTCTACGAGCAGTACTTC; CDR3aa: CASSFTSGSLYEQYF
v_gene: TRBV12-3/TRBV12-4; j_gene: TRBJ1-4; abundance: once; d_gene: TRBD1; CDR3nt: TGTGCCAGCAGTTATGGGACAGGGGACAAACTGTTTTTT; CDR3aa: CASSYGTGDKLFF
v_gene: TRBV10-3; j_gene: TRBJ2-3; abundance: NA; d_gene: NA; CDR3nt: TGTGCCATCAGTCCTAGCGATTCTAGCACAGATACGCAGTATTTT; CDR3aa: CAISPSDSSTDTQYF
v_gene: TRBV2; j_gene: TRBJ1-2; abundance: NA; d_gene: NA; CDR3nt: TGTGCCAGCAGTGGAGACTATGGCTACACCTTC; CDR3aa: CASSGDYGYTF
v_gene: TRBV2; j_gene: TRBJ2-2; abundance: NA; d_gene: TRBD2; CDR3nt: TGTGCCAGCAGGGGGCCTAGCGGGAGGGCCATTACCGGGGAGCTGTTTTTT; CDR3aa: CASRGPSGRAITGELFF
v_gene: TRBV24-1; j_gene: TRBJ1-2; abundance: NA; d_gene: NA; CDR3nt: TGTGCCACCAGTACAGCTGGAGGCTATGGCTACACCTTC; CDR3aa: CATSTAGGYGYTF
v_gene: TRBV6-5; j_gene: TRBJ2-1; abundance: NA; d_gene: NA; CDR3nt: TGTGCCAGCAGTTACGAACGATACAATGAGCAGTTCTTC; CDR3aa: CASSYERYNEQFF
v_gene: TRBV7-2; j_gene: TRBJ1-6; abundance: NA; d_gene: TRBD1; CDR3nt: TGTGCCAGCAGCTTCAGACAGGGAGCAAATTCACCCCTCCACTTT; CDR3aa: CASSFRQGANSPLHF
v_gene: TRBV7-6; j_gene: TRBJ2-7; abundance: NA; d_gene: NA; CDR3nt: TGTGCCAGCAGCTTAGTTCTGGCGGGTTTCGAGCAGTACTTC; CDR3aa: CASSLVLAGFEQYF
v_gene: TRBV30; j_gene: TRBJ2-7; abundance: NA; d_gene: NA; CDR3nt: TGTGCCTGGACCCCGACGGATCGGGGACCCTACGAGCAGTACTTC; CDR3aa: CAWTPTDRGPYEQYF
v_gene: TRBV7-3; j_gene: TRBJ1-1; abundance: NA; d_gene: NA; CDR3nt: TGTGCCAGCAGTTTTTCTCCGGGGGCTGAAGCTTTCTTT; CDR3aa: CASSFSPGAEAFF
v_gene: TRBV10-3; j_gene: TRBJ1-6; abundance: NA; d_gene: TRBD1; CDR3nt: TGTGCCATCAGTGAGACAGGGGGGAATTCACCCCTCCACTTT; CDR3aa: CAISETGGNSPLHF
v_gene: TRBV5-1; j_gene: TRBJ1-6; abundance: NA; d_gene: TRBD1; CDR3nt: TGCGCCAGCAGCAGACCGACAGGGGCGGGTTGGTCACCCCTCCACTTT; CDR3aa: CASSRPTGAGWSPLHF
v_gene: TRBV19; j_gene: TRBJ1-1; abundance: once; d_gene: NA; CDR3nt: TGTGCCAGTAGTGCCCAGGCGACCGGGAACACTGAAGCTTTCTTT; CDR3aa: CASSAQATGNTEAFF
v_gene: TRBV28; j_gene: TRBJ1-2; abundance: NA; d_gene: TRBD1; CDR3nt: TGTGCCAGCAGCCGACCAGGGACAGGGAACTTCTATGGAGGCTACACCTTC; CDR3aa: CASSRPGTGNFYGGYTF
v_gene: TRBV19; j_gene: TRBJ1-5; abundance: once; d_gene: NA; CDR3nt: TGTGCCAGTAGTCCCCCGGTCCCACAAAATCAGCCCCAGCATTTT; CDR3aa: CASSPPVPQNQPQHF
v_gene: TRBV6-2/TRBV6-3; j_gene: TRBJ2-5; abundance: NA; d_gene: NA; CDR3nt: TGTGCCAGCAGTTACCTGCAGGAGACCCAGTACTTC; CDR3aa: CASSYLQETQYF
v_gene: TRBV5-1; j_gene: TRBJ1-4; abundance: NA; d_gene: TRBD1; CDR3nt: TGCGCCAGCAGTTCTAACCCCGGGACAGGAGAAAAACTGTTTTTT; CDR3aa: CASSSNPGTGEKLFF
v_gene: TRBV5-1; j_gene: TRBJ2-2; abundance: NA; d_gene: TRBD1; CDR3nt: TGCGCCAGCAGCCCAAGGACAGGGGGCTACGGGGAGCTGTTTTTT; CDR3aa: CASSPRTGGYGELFF
v_gene: TRBV27; j_gene: TRBJ2-1; abundance: NA; d_gene: NA; CDR3nt: TGTGCCAGCAGGAAAGAGACTGCTTGGGGTTACAATGAGCAGTTCTTC; CDR3aa: CASRKETAWGYNEQFF
v_gene: TRBV7-2; j_gene: TRBJ2-3; abundance: NA; d_gene: NA; CDR3nt: TGTGCCAGCAGCTTAGACAGGACTAGCACAGATACGCAGTATTTT; CDR3aa: CASSLDRTSTDTQYF
v_gene: TRBV18; j_gene: TRBJ1-1; abundance: NA; d_gene: TRBD1; CDR3nt: TGTGCCAGCTCACCTTTCGCAGGGGGTCGAAACACTGAAGCTTTCTTT; CDR3aa: CASSPFAGGRNTEAFF
v_gene: TRBV18; j_gene: TRBJ2-3; abundance: NA; d_gene: TRBD2; CDR3nt: TGTGCCAGCTCGATCGGGAGGGCCGGGGCAGATACGCAGTATTTT; CDR3aa: CASSIGRAGADTQYF
v_gene: TRBV19; j_gene: TRBJ1-1; abundance: NA; d_gene: NA; CDR3nt: TGTGCCAGTAGTGCGACAGGGAACACTGAAGCTTTCTTT; CDR3aa: CASSATGNTEAFF
v_gene: TRBV30; j_gene: TRBJ2-7; abundance: NA; d_gene: TRBD1; CDR3nt: TGTGCCTGGAGACCGCCAGGGGGCGGATACGAGCAGTACTTC; CDR3aa: CAWRPPGGGYEQYF
v_gene: TRBV5-1; j_gene: TRBJ1-6; abundance: NA; d_gene: NA; CDR3nt: TGCGCCAGCAGTTATACAGAGGTGTCGGGGCGAAGCCATAATTCACCCCTCCACTTT; CDR3aa: CASSYTEVSGRSHNSPLHF
v_gene: TRBV19; j_gene: TRBJ2-7; abundance: NA; d_gene: NA; CDR3nt: TGTGCCAGTAGGAAGAAGGGGAGCTCCTACGAGCAGTACTTC; CDR3aa: CASRKKGSSYEQYF
v_gene: TRBV7-9; j_gene: TRBJ1-1; abundance: NA; d_gene: TRBD1; CDR3nt: TGTGCCAGCAGGCGGGACAGGATGAACACTGAAGCTTTCTTT; CDR3aa: CASRRDRMNTEAFF
v_gene: TRBV25-1; j_gene: TRBJ1-3; abundance: once; d_gene: NA; CDR3nt: TGTGCCAGCAGTGACCCCAGACTCGACGGAAACACCATATATTTT; CDR3aa: CASSDPRLDGNTIYF
v_gene: TRBV29-1; j_gene: TRBJ2-5; abundance: few; d_gene: NA; CDR3nt: TGCAGCGTCGCCGGGGACAACTCTTTGAGGGAGACCCAGTACTTC; CDR3aa: CSVAGDNSLRETQYF